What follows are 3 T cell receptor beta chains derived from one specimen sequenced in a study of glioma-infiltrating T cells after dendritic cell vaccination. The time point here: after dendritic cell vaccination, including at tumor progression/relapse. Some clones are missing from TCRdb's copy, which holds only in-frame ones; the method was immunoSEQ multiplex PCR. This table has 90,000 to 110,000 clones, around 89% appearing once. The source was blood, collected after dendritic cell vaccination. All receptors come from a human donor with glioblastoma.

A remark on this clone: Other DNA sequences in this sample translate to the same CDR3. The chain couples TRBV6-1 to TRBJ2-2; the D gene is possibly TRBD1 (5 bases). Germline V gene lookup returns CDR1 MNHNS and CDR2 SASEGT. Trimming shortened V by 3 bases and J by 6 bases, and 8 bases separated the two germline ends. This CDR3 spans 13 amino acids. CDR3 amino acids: CASSEGQAGELFF. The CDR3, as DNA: TGTGCCAGCAGTGAGGGGCAGGCCGGGGAGCTGTTTTTT.

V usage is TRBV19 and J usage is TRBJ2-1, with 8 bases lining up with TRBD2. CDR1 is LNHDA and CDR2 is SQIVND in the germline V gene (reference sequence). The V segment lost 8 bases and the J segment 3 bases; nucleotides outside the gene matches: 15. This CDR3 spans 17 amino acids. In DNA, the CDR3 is TGTGCCAGTGCAATGCCGCCCGGGGGGGCCCTCTACAATGAGCAGTTCTTC. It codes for CASAMPPGGALYNEQFF.

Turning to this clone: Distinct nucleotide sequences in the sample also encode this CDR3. The CDR3 DNA follows: TGCGCCAGCAGCTTGGACAGGGAAGAGACCCAGTACTTC. Protein sequence: CASSLDREETQYF. The chain recombines TRBV5-1 with TRBJ2-5; possible D gene TRBD1, 6 bases. The germline V gene encodes CDR1 SGHRS and CDR2 YFSETQ. The CDR3 is made up of 13 amino acids. V was shortened by 0 bases and J by 3 bases, with 6 bases between the two germline ends.